The rows below give T cell receptor beta chains drawn from one sample of a study of T cell changes during pregnancy in multiple sclerosis. The protocol was immunoSEQ multiplex PCR, while the TCRdb copy is restricted to in-frame clones and leaves out a portion. The table has roughly 84,000 clones, approximately 92% seen once. Sequencing used peripheral blood, obtained in the third trimester of pregnancy. These receptors all stem from a female donor in good health, enrolled as a control in a pregnancy study. The CDR3 runs from the conserved cysteine through the conserved F or W. The D gene is left open where the match is weak. Size is stated for part of the rows, as once, few or many counts, or as a class when the clone is expanded.

clone_size j_call d_call v_call cdr3_nt cdr3_aa
NA TRBJ1-2 TRBD1 TRBV19 TGTGCCAGTAGTACCCGACAGGGGGCGGACTATGGCTACACCTTC CASSTRQGADYGYTF
NA TRBJ2-1 TRBD2 TRBV28 TGTGCCAGCATGTGGAGTTTAGGGGCGGGAGGGCCTAGGGATGAGCAGTTCTTC CASMWSLGAGGPRDEQFF
NA TRBJ1-3 NA TRBV5-1 TGCGCCAGCAGCTTGGAAGCCGGCTGGGCCTCTGGAAACACCATATATTTT CASSLEAGWASGNTIYF
NA TRBJ1-5 NA TRBV28 TGTGCCAGCAGTTTATTAAATCAGCCCCAGCATTTT CASSLLNQPQHF
NA TRBJ1-4 TRBD1 TRBV5-4 TGTGCCAGCAGCTTGGCGCAGGACAGGGGCCGTGAAAAACTGTTTTTT CASSLAQDRGREKLFF
NA TRBJ2-1 NA TRBV5-1 TGCGCCAGCAGCGAGACAACAGGGACGGGTTACAATGAGCAGTTCTTC CASSETTGTGYNEQFF
once TRBJ2-1 TRBD1 TRBV2 TGTGCCAGCAGTGAAACCTCCGGGACAGGAGACTACAATGAGCAGTTCTTC CASSETSGTGDYNEQFF
NA TRBJ1-2 NA TRBV19 TGTGCCAGTAGTATAGGTCAGAAACCGGGAGGCTACACCTTC CASSIGQKPGGYTF
NA TRBJ1-1 TRBD1 TRBV18 TGTGCCAGCTCATCGGGACAGGGGAACACTGAAGCTTTCTTT CASSSGQGNTEAFF
NA TRBJ2-7 NA TRBV5-1 TGCGCCAGCAGCTTGACAGGTGACTCCTACGAGCAGTACTTC CASSLTGDSYEQYF
NA TRBJ1-2 NA TRBV28 TGTGCCAGCAGTTTACGTGTCGGGAGAAAGTATACCAACTATGGCTACACCTTC CASSLRVGRKYTNYGYTF
NA TRBJ2-1 NA TRBV5-1 TGCGCCAGCAGGAGGGAGGCCAATGAGCAGTTCTTC CASRREANEQFF
NA TRBJ1-4 TRBD1 TRBV27 TGTGCCAGCAGTTTGACAGGGTTTGCTAATGAAAAACTGTTTTTT CASSLTGFANEKLFF
NA TRBJ2-7 TRBD1 TRBV27 TGTGCCAGCAGTTTATCAGGGACAGGGTTCTACGAGCAGTACTTC CASSLSGTGFYEQYF
once TRBJ2-1 NA TRBV2 TGTGCCAGCAGTGAATCACCCGTTACAGGGAGCTCCTACAATGAGCAGTTCTTC CASSESPVTGSSYNEQFF
NA TRBJ2-5 NA TRBV6-5 TGTGCCAGCACCCGGGACACCCAAGAGACCCAGTACTTC CASTRDTQETQYF
NA TRBJ2-6 NA TRBV7-6 TGTGCCAGCAGCTTACGGGGAGGAGGGGCCAACGTCCTGACTTTC CASSLRGGGANVLTF
NA TRBJ1-1 TRBD1 TRBV30 TGTGCCTGGAGTGTACGTTGGGGGGCAGGGGGAATGAACACTGAAGCTTTCTTT CAWSVRWGAGGMNTEAFF
NA TRBJ2-5 TRBD1 TRBV5-1 TGCGCCAGCAGCTCACAGGGGGCTGAGGAGACCCAGTACTTC CASSSQGAEETQYF
NA TRBJ1-5 NA TRBV28 TGTGCCAGTCACAGTTTATTGGGAGGGAATCAGCCCCAGCATTTT CASHSLLGGNQPQHF
NA TRBJ2-5 NA TRBV28 TGTGCCAGCAGTTCTCCGGGAACTAGCCAAGAGACCCAGTACTTC CASSSPGTSQETQYF
NA TRBJ2-7 TRBD2 TRBV6-1 TGTGCCAGCAGTGCTCTAGCGGGAGGAGTCCCCTACGAGCAGTACTTC CASSALAGGVPYEQYF
NA TRBJ1-1 NA TRBV28 TGTGCCAGCAGTTTCAATTGGGAGTGGGCCGGGACTGAAGCTTTCTTT CASSFNWEWAGTEAFF
NA TRBJ1-4 NA TRBV2 TGTGCCACCCGACGGACAGTCTTGGGGCATGAAAAACTGTTTTTT CATRRTVLGHEKLFF
few TRBJ2-5 TRBD2 TRBV27 TGTGCCACCCCAGCGGGAGCGGGGCAAGAGACCCAGTACTTC CATPAGAGQETQYF
NA TRBJ2-6 NA TRBV27 TGTGCCAGCAGTCAAGGGAGGGGGGGCGTCCTGACTTTC CASSQGRGGVLTF
NA TRBJ1-5 TRBD1 TRBV28 TGTGCCACGGACAGGGACAATCAGCCCCAGCATTTT CATDRDNQPQHF
NA TRBJ2-7 TRBD1 TRBV27 TGTGCCAGCAGTCCAGGGGGTCCCTCATACGAGCAGTACTTC CASSPGGPSYEQYF
NA TRBJ2-2 NA TRBV30 TGTGCCTGGCCGAAGGGCCCGGGTGGGGAGAAGGGCACCGGGGAGCTGTTTTTT CAWPKGPGGEKGTGELFF
NA TRBJ2-1 TRBD1 TRBV28 TGTGCCAGCAGGGTACAGGGGGCAACCTACAATGAGCAGTTCTTC CASRVQGATYNEQFF
NA TRBJ2-3 TRBD2 TRBV5-1 TGCGCCAGCAGCAGAACTAGCGTCACAGATACGCAGTATTTT CASSRTSVTDTQYF
NA TRBJ2-1 NA TRBV5-1 TGCGCCAGCAGGATAGCGAGTATGGTTTATGAGCAGTTCTTC CASRIASMVYEQFF
NA TRBJ1-3 NA TRBV18 TGTGCCAGCTCACCAGTTAGGGAGTCTGGAAACACCATATATTTT CASSPVRESGNTIYF
NA TRBJ1-2 TRBD1 TRBV7-2 TGTGCCAGCAGCTCCGACAGGGGGTATGGCTACACCTTC CASSSDRGYGYTF
NA TRBJ1-5 TRBD1 TRBV6-5 TGTGCCAGCAGGGAGACAGGGTATCAGCCCCAGCATTTT CASRETGYQPQHF
NA TRBJ1-6 TRBD1 TRBV2 TGTGCCGGGACAGGGGTGCTCAGTTCACCCCTCCACTTT CAGTGVLSSPLHF
NA TRBJ1-5 NA TRBV28 TGTGCCAGCAGTTTAAGGGGTGAGGGCAATCAGCCCCAGCATTTT CASSLRGEGNQPQHF
NA TRBJ2-5 NA TRBV30 TGTGCCTGGGTCCTCCGCGGCGGGCAAGAGACCCAGTACTTC CAWVLRGGQETQYF
NA TRBJ2-7 TRBD1 TRBV28 TGTGCCAGCAGTGTCTCACAGGGGGCTGGGGAGCAGTACTTC CASSVSQGAGEQYF
NA TRBJ2-1 NA TRBV9 TGTGCCAGCAGCCCGCGAGGGTCGGGTGAGCAGTTCTTC CASSPRGSGEQFF
NA TRBJ2-3 TRBD2 TRBV7-9 TGTGCCAGCAGCTTGAGAGCTAGCGGGGTGGGAGATACGCAGTATTTT CASSLRASGVGDTQYF
NA TRBJ2-3 NA TRBV28 TGTGCCAGCAGTCCCGCGACTAGGGGTTCCACAGATACGCAGTATTTT CASSPATRGSTDTQYF
NA TRBJ2-7 NA TRBV2 TGTGCCAGCAGTACAGGGTGGGAGCAGTACTTC CASSTGWEQYF
NA TRBJ2-3 TRBD2 TRBV7-2 TGTGCCAGCACCTCCGGGGGGGCCCCAGATACGCAGTATTTT CASTSGGAPDTQYF
NA TRBJ1-1 NA TRBV15 TGTGCCACCAGCGCAGGGGAAAACACTGAAGCTTTCTTT CATSAGENTEAFF
NA TRBJ1-4 TRBD1 TRBV25-1 TGTGCCAGCAGTGATGTTAACAGGGGAATTGAAAAACTGTTTTTT CASSDVNRGIEKLFF
NA TRBJ2-7 TRBD2 TRBV4-2 TGTGCCAGCAGCCAGAGGACTAGCGGGGTCTTCGAGCAGTACTTC CASSQRTSGVFEQYF
NA TRBJ2-2 NA TRBV28 TGTGCCAGCAGTTTTTTGGACAGGAACACCGGGGAGCTGTTTTTT CASSFLDRNTGELFF
once TRBJ2-2 NA TRBV19 TGTGCCAGTAGTAAATCACAGGGGAGGAGCACCGGGGAGCTGTTTTTT CASSKSQGRSTGELFF
once TRBJ2-7 TRBD1 TRBV28 TGTGCCAGCAGTTTAACAGGGGGCAGCTACGAGCAGTACTTC CASSLTGGSYEQYF
NA TRBJ1-5 NA TRBV28 TGTGCCAGCAGTTTACTGCTGCAGGGTATCGCCCAGCATTTT CASSLLLQGIAQHF
NA TRBJ2-3 NA TRBV7-9 TGTGCCAGCAGTCCAGAAGGACTCACAGATACGCAGTATTTT CASSPEGLTDTQYF
NA TRBJ1-5 NA TRBV10-1 TGCGCCAGCCGGGAACGGCCCCAGCATTTT CASRERPQHF